Below, 30 T cell receptor beta chains from the same sample are listed, as sequenced in a study of shared clonotypes between healthy human individuals. TCRdb keeps only in-frame clones here, not all; method: immunoSEQ multiplex PCR. The sample lists approximately 1.1 million clones; around 78% were seen once. Sequencing was carried out using memory CD4+ T cells from PBMCs. The subset: CD45RA-negative fraction. The source is a young man in good health. Some clones in this sample may be carry-over from other donors' samples.

The V call is TRBV5-4, the J call TRBJ1-1; D may be TRBD1 (6 bases). V dropped 4 bases and J dropped 3 bases, with 10 bases sitting between them. This CDR3 has 13 amino acids. CDR1 and CDR2 from the germline V gene are SGHNT and YYREEE (reference sequence). The CDR3 region is CASSLRTDTEAFF. The CDR3 nucleotides read TGTGCCAGCAGCCTCCGGACAGACACTGAAGCTTTCTTT.

The chain combines TRBV29-1 with TRBJ2-1; 7 nucleotides line up with TRBD1. J gave up 12 bases and V 5 bases, and 13 bases lay outside the gene matches. Germline-derived CDR1 and CDR2 are SQVTM and ANQGSEA. This CDR3 is built from 13 residues. Here the CDR3 DNA reads TGCAGCGTTCCGACCGGGACAGCAACTTGGCAGTTCTTC. It encodes CSVPTGTATWQFF.

A remark on this clone: Different DNA sequences within this sample yield the same CDR3. V is TRBV9 and J is TRBJ2-2; D is undetermined. Trimming shortened V by 4 bases and J by 2 bases, and 6 bases separated the two germline ends. The CDR3 loop spans 13 amino acids. Germline loops: CDR1 SGDLS, CDR2 YYNGEE. CDR3 coding DNA: TGTGCCAGCAGCCCCAGAAACACCGGGGAGCTGTTTTTT. This translates into CASSPRNTGELFF.

V gene TRBV15 combines with J gene TRBJ1-3; D gene ambiguous. CDR1 and CDR2 (germline): LNHNV, YYDKDF (reference sequence). V lost 0 bases and J 0 bases, leaving 12 bases between the germline ends. This CDR3 has 17 residues. The CDR3 DNA reads as TGTGCCACCAGCAGAGATTTTGGGAGAAACTCTGGAAACACCATATATTTT. Amino acid sequence: CATSRDFGRNSGNTIYF. The full variable domain, with the rest looked up from reference TRBV15 and TRBJ1-3, is DAMVIQNPRYQVTQFGKPVTLSCSQTLNHNVMYWYQQKSSQAPKLLFHYYDKDFNNEADTPDNFQSRRPNTSFCFLDIRSPGLGDTAMYLCATSRDFGRNSGNTIYFGEGSWLTVV.

A note on this clone: Compared with germline, one end of the junction differs, possibly owing to a read error. Different DNA sequences within this sample yield the same CDR3. The chain recombines TRBV5-6 with TRBJ2-7, with 7 positions matching TRBD2. Per the germline V gene, CDR1 is SGHDT and CDR2 is YYEEEE. The CDR3 contains 17 residues. The CDR3 sequence: CASSLYERSRTRGEQYF. CDR3 bases: TGTGCCAGCAGCTTGTACGAGCGGTCGAGGACCCGGGGGGAGCAGTATTTC.

V and J are TRBV30 and TRBJ2-1; 7 bases fit TRBD2. The CDR3 is 14 residues long. Trimming cost V 6 bases and J 3 bases; bases outside gene matches: 8. CDR1 is GTSNPN and CDR2 is SVGIG in the germline V gene (reference sequence). The CDR3 here is CACPRGRGYNEQFF. The DNA of the CDR3 is TGTGCCTGCCCCCGGGGGAGGGGCTACAATGAGCAGTTCTTC.

The chain employs TRBV6-6 and TRBJ1-5; D might be TRBD1 (6 bases). V shed 6 bases and J shed 0 bases, with 15 bases lying between them. The CDR3 is 16 amino acids. Germline CDR1 is MNHNY and CDR2 is SVGAGI (reference sequence). The CDR3, as DNA: TGTGCCAGCAGCCACACAAGACAGGCTAGCAATCAGCCCCAGCATTTT. Protein sequence: CASSHTRQASNQPQHF.

V gene TRBV30 combines with J gene TRBJ1-1; 7 positions agree with TRBD1. Germline CDR1 and CDR2: GTSNPN and SVGIG (reference sequence). This CDR3 spans 13 amino acids. Losses at the gene ends were 4 bases for V and 1 base for J; bases not matched to a gene: 3. Here the CDR3 DNA reads TGTGCCTGGAATTACAGGGGGAACACTGAAGCTTTCTTT. Translation gives CAWNYRGNTEAFF.

Of note for this clone: A far larger clone is only one base removed, so a read error is likely. Other DNA sequences within the sample encode an identical CDR3. The gene calls are TRBV5-6 and TRBJ1-5; D unresolved. There are 12 residues in the CDR3. From germline, CDR1 is SGHDT and CDR2 YYEEEE. V was pared by 0 bases and J by 4 bases, with 2 bases between. The CDR3 reads CASSLGNQPQHF. CDR3 coding DNA: TGTGCCAGCAGCTTGGGTAATCAGCCCCAGCATTTT.

On this clone: This CDR3 is also generated by other DNA sequences in the sample. The chain employs TRBV28 and TRBJ2-7, with D uncertain. Germline-derived CDR1 and CDR2 are MDHEN and SYDVKM. The CDR3 spans 11 residues. Trimming removed 5 bases from V and 3 bases from J, with 5 bases in between. CDR3 loop: CASSLVYEQYF. The CDR3 region has the DNA TGTGCCAGCAGTCTGGTCTACGAGCAGTACTTC.

Ten or more counts support this clone. The V call is TRBV9, the J call TRBJ2-7; D perhaps matches TRBD1 (6 bases). The CDR3 consists of 15 residues. V lost 3 bases and J lost 5, with 18 bases in between. Germline assignment: CDR1 SGDLS and CDR2 YYNGEE. CDR3 nucleotide sequence: TGTGCCAGCAGCGCCCGGGACAATCCCTGGGACGAGCAGTACTTC. This codes for CASSARDNPWDEQYF.

The J gene is TRBJ1-4, the V gene TRBV19; 7 bases map to TRBD1. CDR1 is LNHDA and CDR2 is SQIVND in the germline V gene (reference sequence). The V gene end was trimmed by 5 bases and the J gene end by 6 bases; junction bases not matched to a gene: 12. The CDR3 is 16 amino acids. The DNA of the CDR3 is TGTGCCAGTAGTCCCTCCAGGACAGGTCTACATGAAAAACTGTTTTTT. Its protein product is CASSPSRTGLHEKLFF.

The gene calls are TRBV7-3 and TRBJ2-1; perhaps TRBD2 as D (5 bases). CDR1 and CDR2 from the germline V gene are SGHTA and FQGTGA. There are 15 residues in the CDR3. V shed 2 bases and J shed 1 base, with 9 bases lying between them. The CDR3 spells CASSLQRSSYNEQFF. DNA of the CDR3: TGTGCCAGCAGCTTACAGCGGTCATCCTACAATGAGCAGTTCTTC.

The rearrangement joins TRBV7-9 to TRBJ2-2; D is unclear. The germline V gene has CDR1 SEHNR and CDR2 FQNEAQ (reference sequence). CDR3 length equals 15 residues. The V gene lost 11 bases and the J gene lost 0 bases, with 16 bases spanning the gap. CDR3 in DNA: TGTGCCGGGTCGCGGCAGGCCTCGAACACCGGGGAGCTGTTTTTT. Its protein is CAGSRQASNTGELFF.

This chain links TRBV29-1 with TRBJ1-2; 11 bases map to TRBD1. Looked up from germline, CDR1 is SQVTM and CDR2 is ANQGSEA. The ends lost 3 bases at V and 1 base at J; junction bases unmatched: 4. CDR3 length equals 15 residues. The CDR3 DNA reads TGCAGCGTTGAGGGGACAGGGGGTTATAACTATGGCTACACCTTC. Protein product: CSVEGTGGYNYGYTF.

The chain is built from TRBV6-1 and TRBJ2-1; TRBD1 aligns across 7 bases. V was clipped by 8 bases and J by 6 bases; unmatched bases: 7. From germline, CDR1 is MNHNS and CDR2 SASEGT. CDR3 length: 13 residues. CDR3: CASRVTGTNEQFF. CDR3 nucleotides: TGTGCCAGCCGGGTGACAGGGACCAATGAGCAGTTCTTC.

V is TRBV5-4 and J is TRBJ2-5; 10 bases align to TRBD1. The CDR3 spans 16 residues. Germline values: CDR1 SGHNT, CDR2 YYREEE (reference sequence). J was trimmed by 5 bases and V by 5 bases; bases with no gene match: 12. The CDR3 is CASRSRRTGGMETQYF. The CDR3 coding sequence is TGTGCCAGCAGGTCACGTCGGACAGGGGGTATGGAGACCCAGTACTTC.

The rearrangement joins TRBV2 to TRBJ2-7; D possibly matches TRBD1 or TRBD2 (5 bases each). Trimming pared 6 bases from V and 3 bases from J, leaving 21 bases between. Germline CDR1 and CDR2: SNHLY and FYNNEI. This CDR3 is 16 amino acids long. CDR3 loop: CASRLSRQTRGYEQYF. The CDR3 nucleotides are TGTGCCAGCAGGCTCTCCCGGCAGACGAGGGGCTACGAGCAGTACTTC.

The genes are TRBV7-3 and TRBJ2-1; 12 bases match TRBD1. Germline CDR1 and CDR2: SGHTA and FQGTGA. The CDR3 is made up of 15 amino acids. The V gene end was trimmed by 2 bases and the J gene end by 7 bases; junction bases not matched to a gene: 3. CDR3 residues: CASSLLGQGANEQFF. Here the CDR3 DNA reads TGTGCCAGCAGCTTACTGGGACAGGGGGCGAATGAGCAGTTCTTC.

The V and J genes are TRBV6-5 and TRBJ2-3; 8 bases fit TRBD2. This CDR3 is 16 amino acids long. J was trimmed by 1 base and V by 1 base; bases with no gene match: 4. The V gene's germline CDR1 is MNHEY and CDR2 SVGAGI. CDR3 DNA sequence: TGTGCCAGCAGTTACTACCCACTAGCGGGCACAGATACGCAGTATTTT. It translates to CASSYYPLAGTDTQYF.

The chain joins TRBV4-3 to TRBJ1-2, with 8 bases lining up with TRBD1. Looked up from germline, CDR1 is LGHNA and CDR2 is YSLEER. The CDR3 consists of 15 residues. The V segment lost 3 bases and the J segment 0 bases; nucleotides outside the gene matches: 3. The CDR3 DNA reads as TGCGCCAGCAGCCAGGACAGGGAAGCTAACTATGGCTACACCTTC. Translation gives CASSQDREANYGYTF.

The rearrangement links TRBV28 to TRBJ1-5, with D possibly being TRBD1 (5 bases). The CDR3 has 14 residues. V lost 6 bases and J 4 bases, leaving 13 bases between the germline ends. Germline V CDR1 and CDR2: MDHEN, SYDVKM. For the CDR3, the DNA is TGTGCCAGCAGGACTCTCGACAGAAATCAGCCCCAGCATTTT. It specifies CASRTLDRNQPQHF. The full variable domain, its missing parts supplied by reference TRBV28 and TRBJ1-5, is DVKVTQSSRYLVKRTGEKVFLECVQDMDHENMFWYRQDPGLGLRLIYFSYDVKMKEKGDIPEGYSVSREKKERFSLILESASTNQTSMYLCASRTLDRNQPQHFGDGTRLSIL.

V is TRBV2 and J is TRBJ1-2; unclear D gene. CDR3 length equals 15 residues. V lost 6 bases and J lost 0, with 14 bases in between. Germline lookup yields CDR1 SNHLY and CDR2 FYNNEI. CDR3 nucleotides: TGTGCCAGCAGCGACGGCGGGTCAGCTAACTATGGCTACACCTTC. It specifies CASSDGGSANYGYTF.

The chain uses TRBV28 and TRBJ2-1; 8 bases are shared with TRBD1. This CDR3 has 15 amino acids. Trimming removed 6 bases from V and 3 bases from J; junction bases left unmatched: 7. Germline-derived CDR1 and CDR2 are MDHEN and SYDVKM. The CDR3 spells CASSSHGQGYNEQFF. In nucleotides, the CDR3 is TGTGCCAGCAGCTCCCACGGACAGGGCTACAATGAGCAGTTCTTC.

This rearrangement joins TRBV19 to TRBJ2-6; possibly TRBD2 for D (5 bases). The CDR3 consists of 15 residues. Germline V lookup: CDR1 LNHDA, CDR2 SQIVND (reference sequence). V lost 10 bases, J lost 2 bases, and 15 bases lay in between. The CDR3 protein is CATVSLGAGANVLTF. The CDR3 nucleotides are TGTGCCACCGTTTCTCTGGGAGCTGGGGCCAACGTCCTGACTTTC.

This chain connects TRBV19 to TRBJ1-2; D is ambiguous. The CDR3 totals 13 residues. V was shortened by 5 bases and J by 4 bases, with 11 bases between the two germline ends. Germline CDR1 and CDR2: LNHDA and SQIVND (reference sequence). CDR3 amino acids: CASSFGQLYGYTF. CDR3 DNA sequence: TGTGCCAGTAGTTTTGGGCAGCTCTATGGCTACACCTTC.

The J gene is TRBJ2-7, the V gene TRBV5-1, with 11 bases that match TRBD2. The CDR3 contains 16 residues. The germline CDR1 and CDR2 sequences are SGHRS and YFSETQ. V lost 0 bases, J lost 3 bases, and 5 bases stayed unmatched. The CDR3 DNA is TGCGCCAGCAGCTTGGGACTAGCGGGATCTTTCTACGAGCAGTACTTC. Its translation is CASSLGLAGSFYEQYF.

This chain connects TRBV29-1 to TRBJ2-1; 7 nucleotides agree with TRBD2. With V trimmed by 5 bases and J by 7 bases, 8 bases remained unmatched. Germline V CDR1 and CDR2: SQVTM, ANQGSEA. This CDR3 has 13 residues. CDR3 coding DNA: TGCAGCGTTATGACCCGGCGGGAGAATGAGCAGTTCTTC. Protein product: CSVMTRRENEQFF.

The rearrangement links TRBV7-9 to TRBJ2-7; 7 bases fit TRBD1. Germline values: CDR1 SEHNR, CDR2 FQNEAQ (reference sequence). J was trimmed by 0 bases and V by 0 bases; bases with no gene match: 2. This CDR3 contains 15 residues. CDR3 in DNA: TGTGCCAGCAGCTTAGCCGAGGGGGCCTCCTACGAGCAGTACTTC. Protein: CASSLAEGASYEQYF. The variable domain in full, completed from reference TRBV7-9 and TRBJ2-7, reads DTGVSQNPRHKITKRGQNVTFRCDPISEHNRLYWYRQTLGQGPEFLTYFQNEAQLEKSRLLSDRFSAERPKGSFSTLEIQRTEQGDSAMYLCASSLAEGASYEQYFGPGTRLTVT.

V and J are TRBV18 and TRBJ2-1; 10 bases are shared with TRBD1. This CDR3 is built from 15 residues. The J segment lost 5 bases and the V segment lost 0 bases, leaving 1 base of the junction unmatched. Germline CDR1 is KGHSH and CDR2 is LQKENI. The CDR3 loop reads CASSPPGQGNNEQFF. CDR3 DNA sequence: TGTGCCAGCTCACCACCGGGACAGGGGAACAATGAGCAGTTCTTC. The full variable domain, rest sourced from reference TRBV18 and TRBJ2-1, is NAGVMQNPRHLVRRRGQEARLRCSPMKGHSHVYWYRQLPEEGLKFMVYLQKENIIDESGMPKERFSAEFPKEGPSILRIQQVVRGDSAAYFCASSPPGQGNNEQFFGPGTRLTVL.